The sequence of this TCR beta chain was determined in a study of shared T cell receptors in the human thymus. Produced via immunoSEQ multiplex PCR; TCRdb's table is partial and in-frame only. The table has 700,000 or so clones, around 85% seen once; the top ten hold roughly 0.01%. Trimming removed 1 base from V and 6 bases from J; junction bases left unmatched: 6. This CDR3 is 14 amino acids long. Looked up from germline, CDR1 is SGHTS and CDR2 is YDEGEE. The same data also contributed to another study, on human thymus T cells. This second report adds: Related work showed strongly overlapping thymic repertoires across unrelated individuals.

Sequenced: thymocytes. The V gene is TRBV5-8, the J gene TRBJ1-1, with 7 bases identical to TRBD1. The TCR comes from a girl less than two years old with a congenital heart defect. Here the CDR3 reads CASSLLRGGSEAFF. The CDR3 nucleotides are TGTGCCAGCAGCTTGCTTCGAGGGGGCTCTGAAGCTTTCTTT.